The rows below give T cell receptor beta chains drawn from one sample of a study of control samples from healthy donors and cancer patients. Some clones are missing from TCRdb's copy, which holds only in-frame ones; the method was immunoSEQ multiplex PCR. The sample totals about 190,000 clones. Specimen: blood. Receptor source: a woman in her twenties or thirties in good health. Each CDR3 is given with its conserved first and last residue. The D gene is left open where the match is weak.

length	V	D	J	DNA	CDR3
14	TRBV7-8	-	TRBJ1-5	TGTGCCAGCAGCTTAATGTCGGGAAATCAGCCCCAGCATTTT	CASSLMSGNQPQHF
15	TRBV24-1	TRBD1	TRBJ1-1	TGTGCCACCAGTGATCCCGGACAGGGAGGTACTGAAGCTTTCTTT	CATSDPGQGGTEAFF
16	TRBV18	TRBD1	TRBJ1-1	TGTGCCAGCTCACCACAAGCGCTAACAGGGGGCCGCATAGCTTTCTTT	CASSPQALTGGRIAFF
15	TRBV6-4	TRBD2	TRBJ2-3	TGTGCCAGCAGTCGGTCCAGCGGGGAAACAGATACGCAGTATTTT	CASSRSSGETDTQYF
15	TRBV7-6	-	TRBJ1-1	TGTGCCAGCAGCTTTTCACCAGAAAGGGACACTGAAGCTTTCTTT	CASSFSPERDTEAFF
16	TRBV27	TRBD1	TRBJ1-5	TGTGCCAGCAGTTTAAGTTGGGACAGGAACAATCAGCCCCAGCATTTT	CASSLSWDRNNQPQHF
16	TRBV4-3	TRBD1	TRBJ1-1	TGCGCCAGCAGCCAATCGCAGGGGGCGCTGACCACTGAAGCTTTCTTT	CASSQSQGALTTEAFF
13	TRBV15	-	TRBJ2-2	TGTGCCACCAGCAGAGGGAACACCGGGGAGCTGTTTTTT	CATSRGNTGELFF
13	TRBV6-2/TRBV6-3	-	TRBJ2-7	TGTGCCAGCAGTTCCAGCACCCTCACCGAGCAGTACTTC	CASSSSTLTEQYF
16	TRBV4-2	-	TRBJ2-2	TGTGCCAGCAGCCACAACAGCCCCCCGAACACCGGGGAGCTGTTTTTT	CASSHNSPPNTGELFF
14	TRBV13	-	TRBJ2-2	TGTGCCAGCAGCCCGGGAAGCAACACCGGGGAGCTGTTTTTT	CASSPGSNTGELFF
13	TRBV9	-	TRBJ1-2	TGTGCCAGCAGCGTAGCTACAGGCTATGGCTACACCTTC	CASSVATGYGYTF
18	TRBV6-2/TRBV6-3	TRBD1	TRBJ1-5	TGTGCCAGCAGTTACAACCCGGGGGCAGGGGGGACCAATCAGCCCCAGCATTTT	CASSYNPGAGGTNQPQHF
14	TRBV5-1	TRBD1	TRBJ1-2	TGCGCCAGCAGCTTGCAGGGGGCGGAGTATGGCTACACCTTC	CASSLQGAEYGYTF
15	TRBV5-6	-	TRBJ1-3	TGTGCCAGCAGCGGCCAAAGAAGTTTTGGAAACACCATATATTTT	CASSGQRSFGNTIYF
17	TRBV19	-	TRBJ1-5	TGTGCCAGTAGTATAGTGTCAGGGGTCTATAGCAATCAGCCCCAGCATTTT	CASSIVSGVYSNQPQHF
15	TRBV5-8	-	TRBJ1-2	TGTGCCAGCAGCTTGGCCGGGGTGGCAGGAGAAGGCTACACCTTC	CASSLAGVAGEGYTF
15	TRBV5-4	TRBD2	TRBJ2-3	TGTGCCAGCAGCTCGAGGCGGGGGGGGTCAGATACGCAGTATTTT	CASSSRRGGSDTQYF
14	TRBV7-6	-	TRBJ1-2	TGTGCCAGCACAGCTTTGGAACAGACCTATGGCTACACCTTC	CASTALEQTYGYTF
15	TRBV7-6	-	TRBJ1-6	TGTGCCAGCAGCTTATCTCCGGGGCAGGGGTCACCCCTCCACTTT	CASSLSPGQGSPLHF
15	TRBV6-5	TRBD2	TRBJ2-1	TGTGCCAGCAGTTTGCTAGCGGGGGGGCCGGGTGAGCAGTTCTTC	CASSLLAGGPGEQFF
13	TRBV6-5	-	TRBJ2-7	TGTGCCAGCAGCCGCGGACAAGTCTACGAGCAGTACTTC	CASSRGQVYEQYF
16	TRBV10-3	TRBD2	TRBJ2-3	TGTGCCATCAGTGCATCCGGGGGGGCGCTGACAGATACGCAGTATTTT	CAISASGGALTDTQYF
12	TRBV7-8	-	TRBJ1-2	TGTGCCAGCAGCCCCCGTCCCTATGGCTACACCTTC	CASSPRPYGYTF
13	TRBV6-9	-	TRBJ1-4	TGTGCCAGCAGTTATGAGCTTAATGAAAAACTGTTTTTT	CASSYELNEKLFF
12	TRBV11-2	-	TRBJ2-5	TGTGCCAGCAGCCTAAGTAGGGAGACCCAGTACTTC	CASSLSRETQYF